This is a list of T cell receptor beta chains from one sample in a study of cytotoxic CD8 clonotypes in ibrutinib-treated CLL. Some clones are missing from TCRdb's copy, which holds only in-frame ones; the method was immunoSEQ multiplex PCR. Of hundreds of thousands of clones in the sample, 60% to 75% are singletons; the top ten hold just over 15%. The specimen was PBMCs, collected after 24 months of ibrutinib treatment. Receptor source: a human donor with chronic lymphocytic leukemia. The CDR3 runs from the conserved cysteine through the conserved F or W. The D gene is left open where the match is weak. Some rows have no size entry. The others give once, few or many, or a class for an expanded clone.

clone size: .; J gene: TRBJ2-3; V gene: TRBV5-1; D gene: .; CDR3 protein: CASSLAGADTQYF; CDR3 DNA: TGCGCCAGCAGCTTGGCCGGGGCAGATACGCAGTATTTT
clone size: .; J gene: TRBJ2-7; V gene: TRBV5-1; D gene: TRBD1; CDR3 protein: CASSLAGTDYEQYF; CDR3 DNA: TGCGCCAGCAGCTTGGCCGGGACAGACTACGAGCAGTACTTC
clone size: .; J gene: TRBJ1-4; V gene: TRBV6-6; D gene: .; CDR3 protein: CASSSYPTATNEKLFF; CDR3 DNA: TGTGCCAGCAGTTCATATCCGACAGCAACTAATGAAAAACTGTTTTTT
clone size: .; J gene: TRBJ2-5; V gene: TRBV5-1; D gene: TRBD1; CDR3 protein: CASSKPTGGAETQYF; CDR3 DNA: TGCGCCAGCAGCAAACCGACAGGGGGCGCGGAGACCCAGTACTTC
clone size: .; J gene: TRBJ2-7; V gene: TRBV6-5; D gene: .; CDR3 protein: CASSRDHEQYF; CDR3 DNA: TGTGCCAGCAGCAGGGACCACGAGCAGTACTTC
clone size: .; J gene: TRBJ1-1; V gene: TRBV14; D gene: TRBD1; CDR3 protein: CASSQDLRGREAFF; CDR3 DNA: TGTGCCAGCAGCCAAGATCTAAGGGGGCGCGAAGCTTTCTTT
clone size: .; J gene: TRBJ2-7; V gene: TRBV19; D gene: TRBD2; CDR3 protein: CASRLAGGGDYEQYF; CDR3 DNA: TGTGCCAGTCGGCTAGCGGGAGGGGGCGACTACGAGCAGTACTTC
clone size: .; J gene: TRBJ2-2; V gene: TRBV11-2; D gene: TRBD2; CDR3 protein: CASSLRSGTTGELFF; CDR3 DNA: TGTGCCAGCAGCTTACGTAGCGGGACCACCGGGGAGCTGTTTTTT
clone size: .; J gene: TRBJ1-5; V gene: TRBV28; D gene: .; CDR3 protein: CASSFLARVNQPQHF; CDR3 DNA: TGTGCCAGCAGTTTTTTGGCCCGGGTAAATCAGCCCCAGCATTTT
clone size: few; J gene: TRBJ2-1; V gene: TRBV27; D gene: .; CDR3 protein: CASSLGDEQFF; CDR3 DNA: TGTGCCAGCAGTTTGGGGGATGAGCAGTTCTTC
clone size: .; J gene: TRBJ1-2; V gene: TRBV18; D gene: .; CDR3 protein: CASSLPGGRNGYTF; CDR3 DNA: TGTGCCAGCTCACTACCGGGAGGGAGGAATGGCTACACCTTC
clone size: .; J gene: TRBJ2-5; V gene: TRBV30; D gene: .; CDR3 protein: CAWSPPWGGANQETQYF; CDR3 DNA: TGTGCCTGGAGTCCCCCGTGGGGGGGCGCAAATCAAGAGACCCAGTACTTC
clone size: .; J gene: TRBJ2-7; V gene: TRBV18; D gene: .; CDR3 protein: CASSPGDYYEQYF; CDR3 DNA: TGTGCCAGCTCACCAGGAGATTACTACGAGCAGTACTTC
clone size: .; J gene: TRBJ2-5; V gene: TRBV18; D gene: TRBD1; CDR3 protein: CASSPLIAGGGETQYF; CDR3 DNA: TGTGCCAGCTCACCACTTATCGCAGGGGGTGGTGAGACCCAGTACTTC
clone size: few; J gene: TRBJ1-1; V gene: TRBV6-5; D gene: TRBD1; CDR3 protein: CASSYPSQGADTEAFF; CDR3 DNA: TGTGCCAGCAGTTACCCTTCCCAGGGGGCGGACACTGAAGCTTTCTTT
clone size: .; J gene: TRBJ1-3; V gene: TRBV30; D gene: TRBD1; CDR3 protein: CARSNRGSRGNTIYF; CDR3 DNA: TGTGCCCGCTCGAACAGGGGCTCGAGGGGAAACACCATATATTTT
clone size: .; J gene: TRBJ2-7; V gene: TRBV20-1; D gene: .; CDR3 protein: CSANYEQYF; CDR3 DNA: TGCAGTGCTAATTACGAGCAGTACTTC
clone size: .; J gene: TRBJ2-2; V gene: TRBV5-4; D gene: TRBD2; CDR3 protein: CASGGGLAGADPGELFF; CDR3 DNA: TGTGCCAGCGGGGGTGGACTAGCGGGAGCTGATCCCGGGGAGCTGTTTTTT
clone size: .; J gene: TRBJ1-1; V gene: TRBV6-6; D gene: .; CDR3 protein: CASSSGQNMNTEAFF; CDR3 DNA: TGTGCCAGCAGTTCGGGTCAGAACATGAACACTGAAGCTTTCTTT
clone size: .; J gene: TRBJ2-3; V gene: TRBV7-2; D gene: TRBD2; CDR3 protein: CASSQRSGTSGSTDTQYF; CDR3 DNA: TGTGCCAGCAGCCAACGCTCCGGGACTAGCGGTAGCACAGATACGCAGTATTTT
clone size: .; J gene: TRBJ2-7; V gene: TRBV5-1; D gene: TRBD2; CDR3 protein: CASSLVAGGSYEQYF; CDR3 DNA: TGCGCCAGCAGCTTGGTAGCGGGAGGGTCCTACGAGCAGTACTTC
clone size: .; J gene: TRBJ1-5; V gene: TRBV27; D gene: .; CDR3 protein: CASGMNQPQHF; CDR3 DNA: TGTGCCAGCGGAATGAATCAGCCCCAGCATTTT
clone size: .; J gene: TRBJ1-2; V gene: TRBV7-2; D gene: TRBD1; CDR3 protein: CASSTTGEGGYTF; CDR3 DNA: TGTGCCAGCAGTACCACAGGGGAGGGAGGCTACACCTTC
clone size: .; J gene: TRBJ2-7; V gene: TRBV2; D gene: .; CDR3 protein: CASRRLRDEDYEQYF; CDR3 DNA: TGTGCCAGTCGCAGATTACGAGACGAGGACTACGAGCAGTACTTC
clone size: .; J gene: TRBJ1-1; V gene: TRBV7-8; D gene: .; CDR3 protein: CASSSPGFGNTEAFF; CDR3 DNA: TGTGCCAGCAGCTCTCCGGGGTTCGGGAACACTGAAGCTTTCTTT
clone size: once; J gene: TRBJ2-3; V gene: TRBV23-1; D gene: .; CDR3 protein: CASSAGTPSKVDTQYF; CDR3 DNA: TGCGCCAGCAGTGCCGGGACGCCTTCTAAGGTGGATACGCAGTATTTT
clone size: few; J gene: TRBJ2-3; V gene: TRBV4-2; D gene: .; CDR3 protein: CASSQEGSQDTQYF; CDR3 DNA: TGTGCCAGCAGCCAAGAGGGCAGTCAAGATACGCAGTATTTT
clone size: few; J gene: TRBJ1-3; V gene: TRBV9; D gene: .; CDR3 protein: CASRAGLSGNTIYF; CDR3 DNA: TGTGCCAGCAGGGCGGGCCTCTCTGGAAACACCATATATTTT
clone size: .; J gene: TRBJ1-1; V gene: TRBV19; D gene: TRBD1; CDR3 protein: CASSIAQGVNTEAFF; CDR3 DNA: TGTGCCAGTAGTATCGCCCAGGGGGTGAACACTGAAGCTTTCTTT
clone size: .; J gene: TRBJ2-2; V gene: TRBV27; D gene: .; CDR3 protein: CASSLFPPLAANTGELFF; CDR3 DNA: TGTGCCAGCAGTTTATTTCCCCCTTTGGCGGCGAACACCGGGGAGCTGTTTTTT
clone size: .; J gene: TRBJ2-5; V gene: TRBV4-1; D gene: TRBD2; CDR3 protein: CASSQDWPGLAGETQYF; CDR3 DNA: TGCGCCAGCAGCCAAGACTGGCCGGGACTAGCGGGAGAGACCCAGTACTTC
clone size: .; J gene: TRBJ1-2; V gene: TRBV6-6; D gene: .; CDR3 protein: CASNGEGRDNYGYTF; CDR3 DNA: TGTGCCAGCAACGGCGAGGGGCGCGATAACTATGGCTACACCTTC
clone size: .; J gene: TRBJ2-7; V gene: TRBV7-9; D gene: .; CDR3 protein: CASGLTAGWQYF; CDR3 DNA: TGTGCCAGCGGACTAACAGCAGGGTGGCAGTACTTC
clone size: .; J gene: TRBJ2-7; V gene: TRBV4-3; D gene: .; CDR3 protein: CASSPGRASYEQYF; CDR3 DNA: TGCGCCAGCAGCCCTGGCAGGGCCTCCTACGAGCAGTACTTC
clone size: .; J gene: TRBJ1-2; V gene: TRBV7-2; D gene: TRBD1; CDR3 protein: CASSLDLGGAFPNYGYTF; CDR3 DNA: TGTGCCAGCAGCTTAGATCTAGGGGGCGCTTTCCCTAACTATGGCTACACCTTC
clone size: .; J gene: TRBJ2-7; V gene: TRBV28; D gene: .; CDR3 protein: CASSSLWGRQRYEQYF; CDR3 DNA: TGTGCCAGCAGTAGCCTGTGGGGACGGCAACGTTACGAGCAGTACTTC